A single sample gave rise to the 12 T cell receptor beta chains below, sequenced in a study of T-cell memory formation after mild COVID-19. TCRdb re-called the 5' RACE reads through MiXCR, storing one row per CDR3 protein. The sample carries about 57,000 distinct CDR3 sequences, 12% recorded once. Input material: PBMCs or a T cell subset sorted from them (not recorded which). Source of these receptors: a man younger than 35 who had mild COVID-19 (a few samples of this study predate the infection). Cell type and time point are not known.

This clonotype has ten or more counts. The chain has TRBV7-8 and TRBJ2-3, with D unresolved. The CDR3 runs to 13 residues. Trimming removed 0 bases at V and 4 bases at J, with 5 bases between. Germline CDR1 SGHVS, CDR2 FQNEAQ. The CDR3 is CASSLAEADTQYF. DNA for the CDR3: TGTGCCAGCAGCTTAGCGGAAGCAGATACGCAGTATTTT.

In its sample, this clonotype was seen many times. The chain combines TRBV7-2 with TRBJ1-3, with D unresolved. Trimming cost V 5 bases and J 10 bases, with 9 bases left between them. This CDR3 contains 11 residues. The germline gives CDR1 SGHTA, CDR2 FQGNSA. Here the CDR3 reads CASSTGLTIYF. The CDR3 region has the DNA TGTGCCAGCAGCACGGGTTTGACCATATATTTT.

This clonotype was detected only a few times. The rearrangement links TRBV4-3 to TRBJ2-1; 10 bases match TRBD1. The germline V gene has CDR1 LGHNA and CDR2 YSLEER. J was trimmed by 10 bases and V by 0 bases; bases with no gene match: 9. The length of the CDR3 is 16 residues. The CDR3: CASSQDPTGGWGEQFF. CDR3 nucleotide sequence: TGCGCCAGCAGCCAAGATCCGACAGGGGGCTGGGGCGAGCAGTTCTTC.

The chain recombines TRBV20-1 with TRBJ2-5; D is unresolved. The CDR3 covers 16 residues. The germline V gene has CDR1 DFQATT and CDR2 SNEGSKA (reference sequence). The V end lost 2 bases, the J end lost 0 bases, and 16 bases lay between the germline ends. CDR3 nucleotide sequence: TGCAGTGCTAGATGGGGTCGACGATCGTACCAAGAGACCCAGTACTTC. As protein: CSARWGRRSYQETQYF.

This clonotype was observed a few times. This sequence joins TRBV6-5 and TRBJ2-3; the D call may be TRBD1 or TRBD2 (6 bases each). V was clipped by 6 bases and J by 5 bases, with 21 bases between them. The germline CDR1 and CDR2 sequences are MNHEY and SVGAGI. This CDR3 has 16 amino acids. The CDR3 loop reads CASRPFPGDTGDTQYF. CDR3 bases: TGTGCCAGCAGGCCCTTCCCGGGGGACACAGGAGATACGCAGTATTTT.

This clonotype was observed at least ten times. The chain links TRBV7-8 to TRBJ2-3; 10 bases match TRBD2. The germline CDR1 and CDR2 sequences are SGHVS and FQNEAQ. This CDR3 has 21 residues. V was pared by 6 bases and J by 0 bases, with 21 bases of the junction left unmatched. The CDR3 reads CASSRPRPSGGGIVSTDTQYF. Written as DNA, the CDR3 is TGTGCCAGCAGTCGCCCACGGCCTAGCGGGGGCGGGATAGTAAGCACAGATACGCAGTATTTT.

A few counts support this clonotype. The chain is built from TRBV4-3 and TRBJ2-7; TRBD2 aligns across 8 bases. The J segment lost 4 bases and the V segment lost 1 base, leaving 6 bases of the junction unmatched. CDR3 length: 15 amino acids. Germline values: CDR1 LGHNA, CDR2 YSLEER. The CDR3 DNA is TGCGCCAGCAGCCAAGGTATCGGCGGGGGGTACGAGCAGTACTTC. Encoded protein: CASSQGIGGGYEQYF.

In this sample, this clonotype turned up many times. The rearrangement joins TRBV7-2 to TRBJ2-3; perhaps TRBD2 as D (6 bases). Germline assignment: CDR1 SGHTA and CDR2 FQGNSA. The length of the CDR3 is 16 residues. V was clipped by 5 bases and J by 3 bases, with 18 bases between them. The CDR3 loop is CASSQRVSWVTDTQYF. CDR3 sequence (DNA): TGTGCCAGCAGCCAGCGGGTCTCGTGGGTTACAGATACGCAGTATTTT.

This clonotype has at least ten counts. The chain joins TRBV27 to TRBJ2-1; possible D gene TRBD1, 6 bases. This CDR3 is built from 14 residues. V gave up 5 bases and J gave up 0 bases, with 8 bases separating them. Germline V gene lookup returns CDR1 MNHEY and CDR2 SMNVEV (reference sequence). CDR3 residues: CASSEDSSYNEQFF. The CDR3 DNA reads TGTGCCAGCAGTGAGGACAGCTCCTACAATGAGCAGTTCTTC.

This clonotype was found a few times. The CDR3 spells CASSLRQGWETQYF. The CDR3, as DNA: TGTGCCAGCAGCTTAAGGCAGGGATGGGAGACCCAGTACTTC. The genes are TRBV7-2 and TRBJ2-5; TRBD1 is a possible D gene (5 bases). The CDR3 runs 14 residues. Germline V CDR1 and CDR2: SGHTA, FQGNSA. Trimming took off 2 bases at V and 5 bases at J, with 12 bases between the two ends.

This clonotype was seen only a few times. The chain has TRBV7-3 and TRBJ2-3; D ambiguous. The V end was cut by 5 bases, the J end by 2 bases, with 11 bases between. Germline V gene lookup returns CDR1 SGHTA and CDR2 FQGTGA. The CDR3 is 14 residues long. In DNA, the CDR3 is TGTGCCAGCAGCAAAGTCCCAATCACAGATACGCAGTATTTT. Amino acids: CASSKVPITDTQYF.

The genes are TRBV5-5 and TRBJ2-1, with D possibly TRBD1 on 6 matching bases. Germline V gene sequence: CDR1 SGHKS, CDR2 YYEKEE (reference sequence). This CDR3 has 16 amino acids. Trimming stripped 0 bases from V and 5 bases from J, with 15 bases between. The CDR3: CASSLVRDNPNNEQFF. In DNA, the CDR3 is TGTGCCAGCAGCTTGGTCCGGGACAATCCCAACAATGAGCAGTTCTTC. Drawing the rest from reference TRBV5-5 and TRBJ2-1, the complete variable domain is DAGVTQSPTHLIKTRGQQVTLRCSPISGHKSVSWYQQVLGQGPQFIFQYYEKEERGRGNFPDRFSARQFPNYSSELNVNALLLGDSALYLCASSLVRDNPNNEQFFGPGTRLTVL.